This is a list of T cell receptor beta chains from one sample in a study of tumour-infiltrating T cells in Burkitt lymphoma. Sequencing used immunoSEQ multiplex PCR; TCRdb keeps in-frame clones, though not all of them. This repertoire shows around 2,200 clones, roughly 14% found once; its top ten account for 10%. The sequenced sample was tumor tissue. The source of these receptors is a human donor with Burkitt lymphoma. Both conserved end residues are part of each CDR3. The order of the fields is clone size, D gene, J gene, V gene, CDR3 protein, CDR3 DNA. D genes are given only for firm matches. For some rows the clone size is stated as once, few or many, or as a class when expanded; others skip it.

abundance: .; d_gene: TRBD2; j_gene: TRBJ2-5; v_gene: TRBV5-1; CDR3aa: CASSYGTSSLETQYF; CDR3nt: TGCGCCAGCAGCTACGGGACTAGTTCTTTAGAGACCCAGTACTTC
abundance: .; d_gene: .; j_gene: TRBJ1-6; v_gene: TRBV7-9; CDR3aa: CASSLGTGSPLHF; CDR3nt: TGTGCCAGCAGCTTAGGGACGGGTTCACCCCTCCACTTT
abundance: .; d_gene: .; j_gene: TRBJ2-3; v_gene: TRBV6-1; CDR3aa: CASTKKGLATDTQYF; CDR3nt: TGTGCCAGCACCAAAAAAGGGCTTGCCACAGATACGCAGTATTTT
abundance: few; d_gene: .; j_gene: TRBJ2-3; v_gene: TRBV18; CDR3aa: CAGKRGESTDTQYF; CDR3nt: TGTGCAGGAAAGAGAGGGGAGTCAACAGATACGCAGTATTTT
abundance: few; d_gene: .; j_gene: TRBJ2-1; v_gene: TRBV18; CDR3aa: CASSPEGVQFF; CDR3nt: TGTGCCAGCTCACCGGAAGGCGTCCAGTTCTTC
abundance: .; d_gene: .; j_gene: TRBJ2-7; v_gene: TRBV6-1; CDR3aa: CASSEYRGHSYEQYF; CDR3nt: TGTGCCAGCAGTGAATATAGGGGACACTCCTACGAGCAGTACTTC
abundance: few; d_gene: TRBD2; j_gene: TRBJ2-2; v_gene: TRBV7-2; CDR3aa: CASTPGLADGELFF; CDR3nt: TGTGCCAGCACCCCGGGACTAGCTGACGGGGAGCTGTTTTTT
abundance: .; d_gene: TRBD2; j_gene: TRBJ2-7; v_gene: TRBV11-3; CDR3aa: CASSEGLWHEQYF; CDR3nt: TGTGCCAGCAGCGAGGGACTATGGCACGAGCAGTACTTC
abundance: few; d_gene: .; j_gene: TRBJ2-3; v_gene: TRBV9; CDR3aa: CASSGGLGASTDTQYF; CDR3nt: TGTGCCAGCAGCGGAGGTCTTGGGGCCTCCACAGATACGCAGTATTTT
abundance: .; d_gene: .; j_gene: TRBJ2-4; v_gene: TRBV18; CDR3aa: CASSPQGRQGLVYF; CDR3nt: TGTGCCAGCTCACCACAAGGTAGACAGGGACTTGTGTACTTC
abundance: few; d_gene: TRBD2; j_gene: TRBJ2-1; v_gene: TRBV15; CDR3aa: CATSRVAGGRVGEQFF; CDR3nt: TGTGCCACCAGCAGAGTCGCGGGAGGGAGGGTCGGGGAGCAGTTCTTC
abundance: few; d_gene: TRBD2; j_gene: TRBJ2-7; v_gene: TRBV5-4; CDR3aa: CASSLGGRRGSLYEQYF; CDR3nt: TGTGCCAGCAGCCTGGGAGGGCGTCGAGGAAGTTTATACGAGCAGTACTTC
abundance: few; d_gene: .; j_gene: TRBJ1-2; v_gene: TRBV14; CDR3aa: CASSQVGGRGDYGYTF; CDR3nt: TGTGCCAGCAGCCAAGTCGGGGGCCGAGGAGACTATGGCTACACCTTC
abundance: few; d_gene: .; j_gene: TRBJ1-4; v_gene: TRBV19; CDR3aa: CASSIGRLNEKLFF; CDR3nt: TGTGCCAGTAGTATTGGACGGCTGAATGAAAAACTGTTTTTT
abundance: .; d_gene: .; j_gene: TRBJ2-1; v_gene: TRBV29-1; CDR3aa: CSVAGNEQFF; CDR3nt: TGCAGCGTTGCCGGCAATGAGCAGTTCTTC
abundance: few; d_gene: .; j_gene: TRBJ1-1; v_gene: TRBV9; CDR3aa: CASSVGGMNTEAFF; CDR3nt: TGTGCCAGCAGCGTGGGGGGTATGAACACTGAAGCTTTCTTT
abundance: few; d_gene: .; j_gene: TRBJ1-1; v_gene: TRBV11-3; CDR3aa: CASSLNRDGGAFF; CDR3nt: TGTGCCAGCAGCTTAAACAGGGATGGAGGGGCTTTCTTT
abundance: .; d_gene: .; j_gene: TRBJ1-2; v_gene: TRBV29-1; CDR3aa: CSVESLDYGYTF; CDR3nt: TGCAGCGTTGAAAGTCTGGACTATGGCTACACCTTC
abundance: .; d_gene: TRBD1; j_gene: TRBJ1-3; v_gene: TRBV6-5; CDR3aa: CASSPTGMYTIYF; CDR3nt: TGTGCCAGCAGCCCGACAGGGATGTACACCATATATTTT
abundance: once; d_gene: TRBD2; j_gene: TRBJ2-7; v_gene: TRBV28; CDR3aa: CASSVIGTSSDEQYF; CDR3nt: TGTGCCAGCAGTGTCATCGGGACTAGCTCCGACGAGCAGTACTTC
abundance: few; d_gene: .; j_gene: TRBJ1-2; v_gene: TRBV28; CDR3aa: CASSLWGDNRGGGYTF; CDR3nt: TGTGCCAGCAGTTTATGGGGGGACAATAGGGGTGGTGGCTACACCTTC
abundance: .; d_gene: .; j_gene: TRBJ1-2; v_gene: TRBV28; CDR3aa: CASTAPRKENFYGYTF; CDR3nt: TGTGCCAGCACCGCACCCCGGAAAGAGAACTTCTATGGCTACACCTTC
abundance: once; d_gene: TRBD1; j_gene: TRBJ1-6; v_gene: TRBV5-4; CDR3aa: CASSWDRGRPPLHF; CDR3nt: TGTGCCAGCAGCTGGGACAGGGGCCGGCCACCCCTCCACTTT